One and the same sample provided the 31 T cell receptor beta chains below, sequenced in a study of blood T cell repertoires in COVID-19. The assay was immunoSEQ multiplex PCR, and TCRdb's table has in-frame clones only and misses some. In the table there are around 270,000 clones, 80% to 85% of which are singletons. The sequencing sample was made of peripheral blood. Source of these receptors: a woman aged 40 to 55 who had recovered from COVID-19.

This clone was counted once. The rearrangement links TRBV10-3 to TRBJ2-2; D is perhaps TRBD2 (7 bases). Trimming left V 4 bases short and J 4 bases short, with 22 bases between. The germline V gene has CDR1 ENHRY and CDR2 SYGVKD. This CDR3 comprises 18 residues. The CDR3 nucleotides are TGTGCCATCAGTGTCCCGTCCGGGGGGCCTTCCGCCACCGGGGAGCTGTTTTTT. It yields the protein CAISVPSGGPSATGELFF.

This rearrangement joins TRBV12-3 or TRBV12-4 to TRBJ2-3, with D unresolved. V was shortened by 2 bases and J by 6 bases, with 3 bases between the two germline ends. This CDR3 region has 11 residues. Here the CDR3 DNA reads TGTGCCAGCAGTTTACGTGATACGCAGTATTTT. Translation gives CASSLRDTQYF.

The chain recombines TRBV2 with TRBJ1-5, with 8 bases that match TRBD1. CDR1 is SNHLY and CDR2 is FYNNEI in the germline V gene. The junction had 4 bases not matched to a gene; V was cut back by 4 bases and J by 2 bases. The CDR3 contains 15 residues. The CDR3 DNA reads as TGTGCCAGCAGTGTGACAGGGGAGGGCAATCAGCCCCAGCATTTT. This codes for CASSVTGEGNQPQHF.

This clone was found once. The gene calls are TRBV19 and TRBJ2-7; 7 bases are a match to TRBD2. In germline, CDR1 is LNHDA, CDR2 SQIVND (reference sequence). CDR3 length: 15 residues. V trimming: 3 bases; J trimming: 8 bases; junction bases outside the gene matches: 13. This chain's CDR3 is CASSITSDGTTKQYF. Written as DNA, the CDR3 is TGTGCCAGTAGTATCACATCGGACGGGACTACGAAGCAGTACTTC.

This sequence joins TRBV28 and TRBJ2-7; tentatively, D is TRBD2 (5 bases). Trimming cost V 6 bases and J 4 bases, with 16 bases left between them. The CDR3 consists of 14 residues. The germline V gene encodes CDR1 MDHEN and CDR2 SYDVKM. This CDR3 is CASRVEVRSYEQYF. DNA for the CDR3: TGTGCCAGCAGGGTGGAGGTTCGTTCTTACGAGCAGTACTTC.

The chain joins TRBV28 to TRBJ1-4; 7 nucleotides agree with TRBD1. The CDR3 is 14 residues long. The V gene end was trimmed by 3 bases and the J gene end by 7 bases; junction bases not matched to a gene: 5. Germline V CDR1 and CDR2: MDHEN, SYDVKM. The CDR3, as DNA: TGTGCCAGCAGTTTTAGAGGGGGCGTTGAAAAACTGTTTTTT. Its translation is CASSFRGGVEKLFF. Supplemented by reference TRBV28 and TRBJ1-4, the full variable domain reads DVKVTQSSRYLVKRTGEKVFLECVQDMDHENMFWYRQDPGLGLRLIYFSYDVKMKEKGDIPEGYSVSREKKERFSLILESASTNQTSMYLCASSFRGGVEKLFFGSGTQLSVL.

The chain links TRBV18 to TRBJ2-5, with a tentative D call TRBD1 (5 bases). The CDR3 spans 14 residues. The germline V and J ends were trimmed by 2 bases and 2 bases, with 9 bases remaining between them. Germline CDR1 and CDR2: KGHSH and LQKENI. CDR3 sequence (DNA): TGTGCCAGCTCACCATCCAGGGAACAAGAGACCCAGTACTTC. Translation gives CASSPSREQETQYF.

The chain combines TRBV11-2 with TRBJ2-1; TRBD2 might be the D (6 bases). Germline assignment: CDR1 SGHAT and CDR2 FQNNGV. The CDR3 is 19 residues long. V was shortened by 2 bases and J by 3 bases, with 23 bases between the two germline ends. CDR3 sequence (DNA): TGTGCCAGCAGCTTAATGTCGGGCGGGGCCAGCAGGAACTACAATGAGCAGTTCTTC. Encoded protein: CASSLMSGGASRNYNEQFF.

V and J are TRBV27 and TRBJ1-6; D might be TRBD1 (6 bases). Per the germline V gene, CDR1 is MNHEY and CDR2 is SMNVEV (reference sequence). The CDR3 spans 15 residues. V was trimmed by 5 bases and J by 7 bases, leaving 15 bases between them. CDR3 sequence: CASSATGTPNSPLHF. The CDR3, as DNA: TGTGCCAGCAGTGCGACCGGGACACCAAATTCACCCCTCCACTTT.

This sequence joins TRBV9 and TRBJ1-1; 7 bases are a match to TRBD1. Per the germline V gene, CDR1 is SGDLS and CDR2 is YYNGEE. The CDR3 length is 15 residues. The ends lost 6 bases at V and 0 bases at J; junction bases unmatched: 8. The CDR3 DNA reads TGTGCCAGCACCAAACTCGGGACAGTGAACACTGAAGCTTTCTTT. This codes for CASTKLGTVNTEAFF.

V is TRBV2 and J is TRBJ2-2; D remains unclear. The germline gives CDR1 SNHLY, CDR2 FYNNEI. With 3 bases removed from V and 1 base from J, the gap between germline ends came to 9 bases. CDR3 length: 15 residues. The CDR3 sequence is CASSDWQRNTGELFF. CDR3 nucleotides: TGTGCCAGCAGTGATTGGCAAAGGAACACCGGGGAGCTGTTTTTT. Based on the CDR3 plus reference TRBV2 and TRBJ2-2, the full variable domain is EPEVTQTPSHQVTQMGQEVILRCVPISNHLYFYWYRQILGQKVEFLVSFYNNEISEKSEIFDDQFSVERPDGSNFTLKIRSTKLEDSAMYFCASSDWQRNTGELFFGEGSRLTVL.

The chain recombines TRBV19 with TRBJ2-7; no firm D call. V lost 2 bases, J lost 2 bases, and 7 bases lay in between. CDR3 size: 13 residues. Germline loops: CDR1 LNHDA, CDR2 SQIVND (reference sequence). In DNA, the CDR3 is TGTGCCAGTAGTATACGCCAGGCCTACGAGCAGTACTTC. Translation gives CASSIRQAYEQYF.

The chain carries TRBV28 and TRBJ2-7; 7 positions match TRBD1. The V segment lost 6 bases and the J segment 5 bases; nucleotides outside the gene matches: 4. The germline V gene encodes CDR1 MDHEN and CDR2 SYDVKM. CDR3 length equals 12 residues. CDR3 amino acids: CASRITGDEQYF. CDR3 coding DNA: TGTGCCAGCAGAATAACAGGGGACGAGCAGTACTTC.

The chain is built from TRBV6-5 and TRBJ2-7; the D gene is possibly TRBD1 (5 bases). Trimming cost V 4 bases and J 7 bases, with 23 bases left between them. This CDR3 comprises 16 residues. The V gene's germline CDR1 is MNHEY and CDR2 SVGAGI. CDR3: CASSSTGSDPFWEQYF. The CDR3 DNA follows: TGTGCCAGCAGTTCTACAGGAAGTGATCCGTTCTGGGAGCAGTACTTC.

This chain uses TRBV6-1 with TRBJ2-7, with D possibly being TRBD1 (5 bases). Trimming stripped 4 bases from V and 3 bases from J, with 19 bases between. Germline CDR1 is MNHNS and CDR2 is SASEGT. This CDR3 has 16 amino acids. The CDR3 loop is CASSGDIFTGHYEQYF. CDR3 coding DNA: TGTGCCAGCAGTGGGGATATTTTCACAGGCCACTACGAGCAGTACTTC.

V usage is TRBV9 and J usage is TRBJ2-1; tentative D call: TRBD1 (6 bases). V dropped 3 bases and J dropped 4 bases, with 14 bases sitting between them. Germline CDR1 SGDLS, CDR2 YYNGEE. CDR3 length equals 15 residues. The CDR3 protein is CASSDPDSAYNEQFF. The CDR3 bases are TGTGCCAGCAGCGACCCGGACAGCGCGTACAATGAGCAGTTCTTC.

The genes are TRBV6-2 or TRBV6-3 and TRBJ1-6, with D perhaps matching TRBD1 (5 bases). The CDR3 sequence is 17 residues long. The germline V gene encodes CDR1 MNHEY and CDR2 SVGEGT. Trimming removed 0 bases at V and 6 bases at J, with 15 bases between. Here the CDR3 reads CASSYSPGKYRNSPLHF. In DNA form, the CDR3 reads TGTGCCAGCAGTTACTCGCCAGGGAAATATCGTAATTCACCCCTCCACTTT.

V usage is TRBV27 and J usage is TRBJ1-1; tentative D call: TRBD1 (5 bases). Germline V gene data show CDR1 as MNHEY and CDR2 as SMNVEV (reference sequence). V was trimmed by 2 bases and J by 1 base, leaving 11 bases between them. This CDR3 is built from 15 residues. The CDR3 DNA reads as TGTGCCAGCAGTTTAGGCGGACAACCGAACACTGAAGCTTTCTTT. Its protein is CASSLGGQPNTEAFF.

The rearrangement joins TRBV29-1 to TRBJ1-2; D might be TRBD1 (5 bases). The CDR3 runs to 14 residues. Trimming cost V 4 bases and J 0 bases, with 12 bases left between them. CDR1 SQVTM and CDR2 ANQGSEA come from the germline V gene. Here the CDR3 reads CSVGAGPANYGYTF. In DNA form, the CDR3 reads TGCAGCGTTGGAGCGGGACCTGCTAACTATGGCTACACCTTC.

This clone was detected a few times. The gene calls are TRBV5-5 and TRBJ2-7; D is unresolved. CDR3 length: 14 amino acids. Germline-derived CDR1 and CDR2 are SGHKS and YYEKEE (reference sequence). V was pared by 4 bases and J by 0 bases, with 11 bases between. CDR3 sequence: CASSVDSHSYEQYF. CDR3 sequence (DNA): TGTGCCAGCAGCGTCGACTCCCACTCCTACGAGCAGTACTTC. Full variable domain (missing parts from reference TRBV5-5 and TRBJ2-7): DAGVTQSPTHLIKTRGQQVTLRCSPISGHKSVSWYQQVLGQGPQFIFQYYEKEERGRGNFPDRFSARQFPNYSSELNVNALLLGDSALYLCASSVDSHSYEQYFGPGTRLTVT.

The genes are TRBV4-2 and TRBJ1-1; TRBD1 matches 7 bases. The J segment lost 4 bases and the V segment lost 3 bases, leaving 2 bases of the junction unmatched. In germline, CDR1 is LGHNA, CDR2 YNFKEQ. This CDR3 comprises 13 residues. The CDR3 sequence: CASSQTGITEAFF. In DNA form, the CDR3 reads TGTGCCAGCAGCCAGACAGGGATCACTGAAGCTTTCTTT.

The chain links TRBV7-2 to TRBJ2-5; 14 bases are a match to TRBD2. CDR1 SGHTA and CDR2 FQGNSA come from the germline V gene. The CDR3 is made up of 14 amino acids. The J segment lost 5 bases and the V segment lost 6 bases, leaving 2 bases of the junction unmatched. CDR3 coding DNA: TGTGCCAGCAGTGGGACTAGCGGGGGTGAGACCCAGTACTTC. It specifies CASSGTSGGETQYF.

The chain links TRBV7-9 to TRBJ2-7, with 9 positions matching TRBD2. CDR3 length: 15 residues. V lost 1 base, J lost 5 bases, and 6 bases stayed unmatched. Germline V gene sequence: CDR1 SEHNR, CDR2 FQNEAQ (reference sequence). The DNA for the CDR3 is TGTGCCAGCAGCTTAGTTGGCGGGGGGGCCAACGAGCAGTACTTC. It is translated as CASSLVGGGANEQYF.

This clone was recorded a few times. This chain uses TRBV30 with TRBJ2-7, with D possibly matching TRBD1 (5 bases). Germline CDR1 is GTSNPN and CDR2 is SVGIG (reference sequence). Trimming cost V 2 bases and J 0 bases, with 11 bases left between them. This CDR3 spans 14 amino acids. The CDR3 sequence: CAWSRGPGSYEQYF. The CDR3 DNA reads TGTGCCTGGAGTAGGGGTCCGGGCTCCTACGAGCAGTACTTC.

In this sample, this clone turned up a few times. The CDR3 nucleotides read TGTGCCAGCAGCCAAGATCGGCGGGCTAGCACAGATACGCAGTATTTT. Its protein product is CASSQDRRASTDTQYF. V usage is TRBV3-1 (or the pseudogene TRBV3-2) and J usage is TRBJ2-3; D perhaps matches TRBD2 (5 bases). Germline V gene lookup returns CDR1 LGHDT and CDR2 YNNKEL (reference sequence). V was cut by 0 bases and J by 0 bases, with 10 bases left in between. This CDR3 comprises 16 residues.

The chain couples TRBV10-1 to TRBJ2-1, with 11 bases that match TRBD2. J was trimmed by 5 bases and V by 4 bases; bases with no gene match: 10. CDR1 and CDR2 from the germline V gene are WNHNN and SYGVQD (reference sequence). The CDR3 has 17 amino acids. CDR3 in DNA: TGCGCCAGCAGTGCGAGGGCAACTAGCGGGGGAAACAATGAGCAGTTCTTC. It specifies CASSARATSGGNNEQFF.

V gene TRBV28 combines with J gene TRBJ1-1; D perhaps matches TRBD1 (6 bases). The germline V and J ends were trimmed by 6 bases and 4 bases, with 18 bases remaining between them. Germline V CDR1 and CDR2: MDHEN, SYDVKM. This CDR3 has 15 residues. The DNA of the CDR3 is TGTGCCAGCAGCCTTAACACAGGGAGGGCCACTGAAGCTTTCTTT. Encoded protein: CASSLNTGRATEAFF.

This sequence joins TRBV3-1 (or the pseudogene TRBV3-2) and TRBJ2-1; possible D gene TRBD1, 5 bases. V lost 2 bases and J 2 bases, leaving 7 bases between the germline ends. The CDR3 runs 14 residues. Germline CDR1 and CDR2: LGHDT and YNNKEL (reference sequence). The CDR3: CASSQPGTYNEQFF. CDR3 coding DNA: TGTGCCAGCAGCCAACCAGGGACCTACAATGAGCAGTTCTTC.

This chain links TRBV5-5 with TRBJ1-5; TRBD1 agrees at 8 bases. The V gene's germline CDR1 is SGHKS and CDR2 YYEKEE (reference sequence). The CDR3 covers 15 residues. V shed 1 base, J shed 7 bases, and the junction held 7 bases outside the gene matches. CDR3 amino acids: CASSLFGQGGQPQHF. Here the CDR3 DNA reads TGTGCCAGCAGCTTGTTTGGACAGGGTGGGCAGCCCCAGCATTTT.

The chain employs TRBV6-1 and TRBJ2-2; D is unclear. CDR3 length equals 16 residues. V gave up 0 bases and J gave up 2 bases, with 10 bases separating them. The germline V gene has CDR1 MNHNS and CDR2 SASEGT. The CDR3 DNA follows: TGTGCCAGCAGTGAAGCGATAGCCCGTAACACCGGGGAGCTGTTTTTT. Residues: CASSEAIARNTGELFF.

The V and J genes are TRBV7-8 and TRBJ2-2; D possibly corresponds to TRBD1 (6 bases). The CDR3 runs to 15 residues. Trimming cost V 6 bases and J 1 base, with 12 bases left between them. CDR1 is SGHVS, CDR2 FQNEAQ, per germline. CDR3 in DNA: TGTGCCAGCAGGGTACAGGGCGGGAACACCGGGGAGCTGTTTTTT. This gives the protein CASRVQGGNTGELFF.